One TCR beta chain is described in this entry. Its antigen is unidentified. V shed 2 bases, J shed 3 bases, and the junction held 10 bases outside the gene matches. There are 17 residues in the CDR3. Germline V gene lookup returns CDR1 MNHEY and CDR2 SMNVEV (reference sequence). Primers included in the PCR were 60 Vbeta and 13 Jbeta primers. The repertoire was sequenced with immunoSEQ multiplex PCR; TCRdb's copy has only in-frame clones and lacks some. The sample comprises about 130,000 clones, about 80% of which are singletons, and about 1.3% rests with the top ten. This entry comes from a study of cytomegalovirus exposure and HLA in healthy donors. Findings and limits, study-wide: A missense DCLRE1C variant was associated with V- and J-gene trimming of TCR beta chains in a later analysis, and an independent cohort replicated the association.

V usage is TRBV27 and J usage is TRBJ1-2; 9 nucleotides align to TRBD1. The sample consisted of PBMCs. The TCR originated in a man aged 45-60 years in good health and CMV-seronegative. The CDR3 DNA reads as TGTGCCAGCAGTTTAACAGCACAGGGGGCGTTGGACTATGGCTACACCTTC. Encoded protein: CASSLTAQGALDYGYTF.